This TCR beta chain stems from a study of long-term antiretroviral therapy in people with HIV. Whole-study findings and limits: Older ART regimens may have been in use when blood was drawn between the mid-2000s and the late 2010s. The repertoire was dominated at all time points by clones expanded before ART.

Turning to this clone: Its antigen is unknown.

Samples were assayed with immunoSEQ v3.0 at survey level. Profiling relied on immunoSEQ multiplex PCR, and the TCRdb table lists in-frame clones only, not all of them. The profile shows about 17,000 clones, 79% of them singletons. Germline values: CDR1 MNHEY, CDR2 SMNVEV (reference sequence). This CDR3 is 17 amino acids long. V shed 9 bases, J shed 4 bases, and the junction held 18 bases outside the gene matches. The chain couples TRBV27 to TRBJ1-2; TRBD1 aligns across 9 bases. The sequencing here drew on unsorted PBMCs, taken at the start of antiretroviral therapy. The receptor's source is a man aged 30 to 39 with HIV. CDR3 bases: TGTGCCAGTAGGCAAACAGGGGGCGCGATTGCGGGCTATGGCTACACCTTC. Amino acids: CASRQTGGAIAGYGYTF.